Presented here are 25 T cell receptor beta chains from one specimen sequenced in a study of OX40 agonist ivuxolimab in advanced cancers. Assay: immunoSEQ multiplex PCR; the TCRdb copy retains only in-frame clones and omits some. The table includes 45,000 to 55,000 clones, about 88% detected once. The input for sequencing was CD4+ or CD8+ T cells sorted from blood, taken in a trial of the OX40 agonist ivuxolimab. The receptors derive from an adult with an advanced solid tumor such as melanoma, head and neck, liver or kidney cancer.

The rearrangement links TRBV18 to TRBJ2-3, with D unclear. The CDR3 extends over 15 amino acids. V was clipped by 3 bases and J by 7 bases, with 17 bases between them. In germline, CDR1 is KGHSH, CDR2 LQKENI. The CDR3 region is CASSPPGWGTYTQYF. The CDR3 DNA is TGTGCCAGCTCACCTCCTGGGTGGGGAACATATACGCAGTATTTT. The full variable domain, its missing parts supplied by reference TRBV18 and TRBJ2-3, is NAGVMQNPRHLVRRRGQEARLRCSPMKGHSHVYWYRQLPEEGLKFMVYLQKENIIDESGMPKERFSAEFPKEGPSILRIQQVVRGDSAAYFCASSPPGWGTYTQYFGPGTRLTVL.

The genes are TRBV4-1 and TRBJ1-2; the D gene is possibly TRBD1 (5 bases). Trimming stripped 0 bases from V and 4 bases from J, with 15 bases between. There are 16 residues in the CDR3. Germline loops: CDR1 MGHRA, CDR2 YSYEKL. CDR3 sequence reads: CASSQDTYPGSYGYTF. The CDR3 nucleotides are TGCGCCAGCAGCCAAGATACTTATCCAGGGAGCTATGGCTACACCTTC.

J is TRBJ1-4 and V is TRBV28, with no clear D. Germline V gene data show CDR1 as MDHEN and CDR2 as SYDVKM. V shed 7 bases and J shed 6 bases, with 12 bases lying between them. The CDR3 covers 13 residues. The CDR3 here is CASKAGGYEKLFF. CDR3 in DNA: TGTGCCAGCAAAGCTGGAGGTTATGAAAAACTGTTTTTT.

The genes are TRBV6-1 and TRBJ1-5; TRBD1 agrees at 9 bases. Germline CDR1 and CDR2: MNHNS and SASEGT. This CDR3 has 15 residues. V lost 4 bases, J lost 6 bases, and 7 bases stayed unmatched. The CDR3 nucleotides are TGTGCCAGCAGTGCCGGGACAGGGCTCGCTCAGCCCCAGCATTTT. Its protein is CASSAGTGLAQPQHF.

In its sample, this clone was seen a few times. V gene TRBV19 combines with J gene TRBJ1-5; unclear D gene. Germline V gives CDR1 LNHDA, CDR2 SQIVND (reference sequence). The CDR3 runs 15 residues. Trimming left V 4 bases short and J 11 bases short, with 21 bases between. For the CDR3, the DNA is TGTGCCAGTAGTAGGGTGAAGCGAGGTGTGGTGGCCCAGCATTTT. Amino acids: CASSRVKRGVVAQHF.

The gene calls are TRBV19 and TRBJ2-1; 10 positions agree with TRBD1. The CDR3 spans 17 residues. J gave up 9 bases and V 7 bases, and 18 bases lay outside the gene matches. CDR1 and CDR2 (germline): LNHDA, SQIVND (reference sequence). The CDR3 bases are TGTGCCAGTACCCCTCGGTTGGGACAGGGGTATCCGGGTGAGCAGTTCTTC. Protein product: CASTPRLGQGYPGEQFF. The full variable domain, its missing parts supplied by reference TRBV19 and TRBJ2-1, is DGGITQSPKYLFRKEGQNVTLSCEQNLNHDAMYWYRQDPGQGLRLIYYSQIVNDFQKGDIAEGYSVSREKKESFPLTVTSAQKNPTAFYLCASTPRLGQGYPGEQFFGPGTRLTVL.

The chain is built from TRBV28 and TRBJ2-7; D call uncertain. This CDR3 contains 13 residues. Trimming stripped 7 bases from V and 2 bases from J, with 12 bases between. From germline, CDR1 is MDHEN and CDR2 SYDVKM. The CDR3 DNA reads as TGTGCCAGCACGGGCGTCATCCCCTACGAGCAGTACTTC. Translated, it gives CASTGVIPYEQYF.

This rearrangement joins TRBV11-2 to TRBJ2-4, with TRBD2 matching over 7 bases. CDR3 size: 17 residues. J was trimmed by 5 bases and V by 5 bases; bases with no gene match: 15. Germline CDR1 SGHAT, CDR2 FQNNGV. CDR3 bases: TGTGCCAGCAGCCTATACGGGGGTTGGGCGGGAGAAAACATTCAGTACTTC. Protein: CASSLYGGWAGENIQYF.

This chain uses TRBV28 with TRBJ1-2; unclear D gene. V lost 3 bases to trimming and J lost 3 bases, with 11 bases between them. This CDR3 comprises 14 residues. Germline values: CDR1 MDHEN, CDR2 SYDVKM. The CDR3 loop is CASSFAQTYYGYTF. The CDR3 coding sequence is TGTGCCAGCAGTTTCGCTCAAACCTACTATGGCTACACCTTC.

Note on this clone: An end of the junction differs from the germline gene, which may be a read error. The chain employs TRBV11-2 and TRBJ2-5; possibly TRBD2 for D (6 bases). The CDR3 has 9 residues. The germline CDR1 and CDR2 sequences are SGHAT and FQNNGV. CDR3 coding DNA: TGTGCCAGCAATCTTGGACTACACTTC. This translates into CASNLGLHF. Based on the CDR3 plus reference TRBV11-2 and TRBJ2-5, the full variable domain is EAGVAQSPRYKIIEKRQSVAFWCNPISGHATLYWYQQILGQGPKLLIQFQNNGVVDDSQLPKDRFSAERLKGVDSTLKIQPAKLEDSAVYLCASNLGLHFGPGTRLLVL.

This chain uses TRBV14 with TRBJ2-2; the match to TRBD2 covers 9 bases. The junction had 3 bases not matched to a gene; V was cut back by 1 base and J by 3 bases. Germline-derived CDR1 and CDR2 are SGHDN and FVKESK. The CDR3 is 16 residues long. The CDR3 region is CASSQGLAGHTGELFF. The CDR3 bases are TGTGCCAGCAGCCAAGGGCTAGCGGGACACACCGGGGAGCTGTTTTTT.

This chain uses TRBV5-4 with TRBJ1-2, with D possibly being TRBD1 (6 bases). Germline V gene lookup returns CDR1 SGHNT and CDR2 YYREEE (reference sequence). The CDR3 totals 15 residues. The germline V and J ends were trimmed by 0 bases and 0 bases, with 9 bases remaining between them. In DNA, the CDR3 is TGTGCCAGCAGCTTGGTCAGGGGAGCTAACTATGGCTACACCTTC. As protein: CASSLVRGANYGYTF.

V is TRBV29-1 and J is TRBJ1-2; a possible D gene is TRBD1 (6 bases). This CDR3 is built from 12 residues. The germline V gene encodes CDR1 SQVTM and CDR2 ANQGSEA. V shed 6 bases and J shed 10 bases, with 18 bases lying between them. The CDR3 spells CSVSGTRSVYTF. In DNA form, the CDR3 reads TGCAGCGTAAGCGGGACAAGATCTGTCTACACCTTC. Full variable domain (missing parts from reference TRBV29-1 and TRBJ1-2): SAVISQKPSRDICQRGTSLTIQCQVDSQVTMMFWYRQQPGQSLTLIATANQGSEATYESGFVIDKFPISRPNLTFSTLTVSNMSPEDSSIYLCSVSGTRSVYTFGSGTRLTVV.

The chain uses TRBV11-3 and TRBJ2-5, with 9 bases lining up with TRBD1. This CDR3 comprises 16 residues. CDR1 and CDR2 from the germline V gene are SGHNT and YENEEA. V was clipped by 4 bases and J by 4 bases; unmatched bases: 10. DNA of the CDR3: TGTGCCAGCAGCTCCAGGAGCCCGACAGGGGGAGAGACCCAGTACTTC. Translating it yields CASSSRSPTGGETQYF. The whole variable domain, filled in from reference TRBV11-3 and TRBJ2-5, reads EAGVVQSPRYKIIEKKQPVAFWCNPISGHNTLYWYLQNLGQGPELLIRYENEEAVDDSQLPKDRFSAERLKGVDSTLKIQPAELGDSAVYLCASSSRSPTGGETQYFGPGTRLLVL.

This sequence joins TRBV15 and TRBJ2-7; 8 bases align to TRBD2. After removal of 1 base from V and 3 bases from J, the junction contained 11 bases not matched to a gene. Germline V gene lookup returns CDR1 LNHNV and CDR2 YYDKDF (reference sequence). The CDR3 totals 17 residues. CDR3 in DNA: TGTGCCACCAGCAGAGTAGTTGGAGCGGGAGCTATCTACGAGCAGTACTTC. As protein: CATSRVVGAGAIYEQYF.

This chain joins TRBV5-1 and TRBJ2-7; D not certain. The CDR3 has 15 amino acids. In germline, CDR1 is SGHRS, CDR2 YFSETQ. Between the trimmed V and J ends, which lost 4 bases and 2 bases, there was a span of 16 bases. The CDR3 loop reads CASSTRSQVTYEQYF. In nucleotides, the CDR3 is TGCGCCAGCAGCACCCGTAGTCAGGTTACCTACGAGCAGTACTTC.

CDR3 residues: CASSPGLMNSPLHF. CDR3 DNA: TGTGCCAGCAGCCCAGGCCTAATGAATTCACCCCTCCACTTT. This chain uses TRBV14 with TRBJ1-6; no firm D call. The V end lost 4 bases, the J end lost 7 bases, and 11 bases lay between the germline ends. Germline CDR1 is SGHDN and CDR2 is FVKESK. This CDR3 spans 14 amino acids. The full variable domain, rest sourced from reference TRBV14 and TRBJ1-6, is EAGVTQFPSHSVIEKGQTVTLRCDPISGHDNLYWYRRVMGKEIKFLLHFVKESKQDESGMPNNRFLAERTGGTYSTLKVQPAELEDSGVYFCASSPGLMNSPLHFGNGTRLTVT.

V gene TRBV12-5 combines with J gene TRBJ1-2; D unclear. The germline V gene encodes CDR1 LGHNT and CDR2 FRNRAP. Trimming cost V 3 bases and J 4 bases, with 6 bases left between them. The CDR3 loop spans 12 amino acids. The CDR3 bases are TGTGCTAGTGGTTTAGGTGTCTATGGCTACACCTTC. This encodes CASGLGVYGYTF.

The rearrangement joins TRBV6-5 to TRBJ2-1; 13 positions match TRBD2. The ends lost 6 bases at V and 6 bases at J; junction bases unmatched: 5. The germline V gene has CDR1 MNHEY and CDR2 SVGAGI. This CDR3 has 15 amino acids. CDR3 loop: CASSSGTSGVNEQFF. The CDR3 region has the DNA TGTGCCAGCAGCTCCGGGACTAGCGGGGTCAATGAGCAGTTCTTC.

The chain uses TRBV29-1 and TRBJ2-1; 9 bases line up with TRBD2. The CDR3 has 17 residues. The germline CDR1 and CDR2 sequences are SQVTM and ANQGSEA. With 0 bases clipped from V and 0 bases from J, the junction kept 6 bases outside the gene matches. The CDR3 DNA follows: TGCAGCGTTGAAGATTGGGTTAGCGGGAGCTCCTACAATGAGCAGTTCTTC. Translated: CSVEDWVSGSSYNEQFF.

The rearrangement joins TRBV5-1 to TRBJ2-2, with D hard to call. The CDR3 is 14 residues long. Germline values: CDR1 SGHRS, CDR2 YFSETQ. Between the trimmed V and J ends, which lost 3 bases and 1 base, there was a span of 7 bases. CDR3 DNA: TGCGCCAGCAGCTCCTCACTGAACACCGGGGAGCTGTTTTTT. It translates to CASSSSLNTGELFF.

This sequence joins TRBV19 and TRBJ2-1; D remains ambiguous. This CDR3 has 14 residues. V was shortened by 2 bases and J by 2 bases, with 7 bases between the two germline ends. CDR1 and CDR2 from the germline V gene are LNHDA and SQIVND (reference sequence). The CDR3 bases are TGTGCCAGTAGTATAAGTCAGGCCTACAATGAGCAGTTCTTC. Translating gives CASSISQAYNEQFF. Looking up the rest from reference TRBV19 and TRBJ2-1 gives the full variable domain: DGGITQSPKYLFRKEGQNVTLSCEQNLNHDAMYWYRQDPGQGLRLIYYSQIVNDFQKGDIAEGYSVSREKKESFPLTVTSAQKNPTAFYLCASSISQAYNEQFFGPGTRLTVL.

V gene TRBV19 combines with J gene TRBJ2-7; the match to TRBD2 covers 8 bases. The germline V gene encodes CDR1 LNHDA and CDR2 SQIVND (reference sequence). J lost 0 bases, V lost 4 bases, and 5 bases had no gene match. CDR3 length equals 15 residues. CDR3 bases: TGTGCCAGTAGTACCCGGGAGGGAGCCTCCTACGAGCAGTACTTC. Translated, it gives CASSTREGASYEQYF.

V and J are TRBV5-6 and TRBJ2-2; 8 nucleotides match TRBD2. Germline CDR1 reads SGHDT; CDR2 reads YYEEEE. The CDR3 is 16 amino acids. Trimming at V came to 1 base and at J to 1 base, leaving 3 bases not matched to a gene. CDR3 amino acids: CASSLSLAGNTGELFF. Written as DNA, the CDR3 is TGTGCCAGCAGCTTGTCCCTAGCGGGGAACACCGGGGAGCTGTTTTTT. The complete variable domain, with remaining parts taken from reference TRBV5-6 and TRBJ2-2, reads DAGVTQSPTHLIKTRGQQVTLRCSPKSGHDTVSWYQQALGQGPQFIFQYYEEEERQRGNFPDRFSGHQFPNYSSELNVNALLLGDSALYLCASSLSLAGNTGELFFGEGSRLTVL.

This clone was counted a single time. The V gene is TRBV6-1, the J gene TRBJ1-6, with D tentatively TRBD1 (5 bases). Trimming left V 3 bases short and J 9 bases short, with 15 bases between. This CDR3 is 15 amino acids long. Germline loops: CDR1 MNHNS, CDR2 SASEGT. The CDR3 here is CASSELGQGISPLHF. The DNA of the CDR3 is TGTGCCAGCAGTGAGCTCGGCCAGGGTATTTCACCCCTCCACTTT.